This T cell receptor (beta chain) was sequenced for a study of regulatory T cells in long-lasting Graves disease. Study results and limitations: Persistent-disease Graves' patients showed less TCR diversity than new cases.

The authors built TCR beta libraries using iRepertoire HTBI primers and Arm-PCR of CDR3 regions. TCRdb analysed the multiplex PCR reads with MiXCR anew, one entry per CDR3 protein. This sample has roughly 490,000 distinct CDR3 sequences; roughly 23% occur once, and the top ten carry approximately 14%. The sample holds a few counts of this clonotype. Antigen specificity is unknown. Time point defined: persistent/refractory GD, antithyroid drugs over 5 years with positive TRAb. After RNA was extracted from PBMCs, the TCR library was made from it. The receptor comes from a female donor with Graves disease. Material: peripheral blood mononuclear cells (PBMCs), obtained when the disease was refractory, from a patient treated with antithyroid drugs.

The CDR3 sequence: CASRYTGTTEAFF. The DNA for the CDR3 is TGTGCCAGCAGATATACAGGGACCACTGAAGCTTTCTTT. The rearrangement joins TRBV7-2 to TRBJ1-1; the D gene is possibly TRBD1 (6 bases). Germline CDR1 reads SGHTA; CDR2 reads FQGNSA. The V and J ends lost 6 bases and 4 bases respectively, with 12 bases between them. This CDR3 is 13 amino acids long.